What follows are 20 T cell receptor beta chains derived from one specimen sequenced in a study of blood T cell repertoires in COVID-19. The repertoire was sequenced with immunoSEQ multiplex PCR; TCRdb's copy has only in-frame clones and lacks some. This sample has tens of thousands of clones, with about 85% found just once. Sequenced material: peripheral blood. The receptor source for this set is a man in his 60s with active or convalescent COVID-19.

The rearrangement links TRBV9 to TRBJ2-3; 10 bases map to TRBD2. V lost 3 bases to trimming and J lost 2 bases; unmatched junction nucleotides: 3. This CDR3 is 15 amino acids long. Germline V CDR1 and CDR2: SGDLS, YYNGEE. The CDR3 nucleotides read TGTGCCAGCAGCGCAAGCGGGGGGGCCACAGATACGCAGTATTTT. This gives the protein CASSASGGATDTQYF.

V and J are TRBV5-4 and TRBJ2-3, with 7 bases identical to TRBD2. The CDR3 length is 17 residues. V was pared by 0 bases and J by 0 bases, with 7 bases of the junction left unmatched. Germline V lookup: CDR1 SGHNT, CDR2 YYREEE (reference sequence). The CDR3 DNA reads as TGTGCCAGCAGCTTGGGACTAGCAGATTCTAGCACAGATACGCAGTATTTT. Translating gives CASSLGLADSSTDTQYF. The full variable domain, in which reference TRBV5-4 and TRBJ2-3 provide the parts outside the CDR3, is ETGVTQSPTHLIKTRGQQVTLRCSSQSGHNTVSWYQQALGQGPQFIFQYYREEENGRGNFPPRFSGLQFPNYSSELNVNALELDDSALYLCASSLGLADSSTDTQYFGPGTRLTVL.

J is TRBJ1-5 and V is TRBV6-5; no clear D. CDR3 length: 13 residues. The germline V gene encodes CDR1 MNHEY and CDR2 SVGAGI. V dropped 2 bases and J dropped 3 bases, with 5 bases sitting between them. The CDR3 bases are TGTGCCAGCAGTTACGGCAACAATCAGCCCCAGCATTTT. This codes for CASSYGNNQPQHF.

The CDR3 DNA follows: TGTGCCATCAGTGATCCGGGTAGAGGAGCGCGGGAGCAGTTCTTC. As protein: CAISDPGRGAREQFF. This rearrangement joins TRBV10-3 to TRBJ2-1, with no clear D. V was clipped by 3 bases and J by 10 bases, with 19 bases between them. The CDR3 has 15 amino acids. Germline assignment: CDR1 ENHRY and CDR2 SYGVKD.

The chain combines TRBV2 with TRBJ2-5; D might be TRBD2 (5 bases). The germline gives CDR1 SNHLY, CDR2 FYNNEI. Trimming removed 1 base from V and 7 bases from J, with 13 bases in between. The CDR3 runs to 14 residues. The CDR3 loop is CASSEGFPRGTQYF. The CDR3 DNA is TGTGCCAGCAGTGAAGGTTTTCCCCGGGGGACCCAGTACTTC.

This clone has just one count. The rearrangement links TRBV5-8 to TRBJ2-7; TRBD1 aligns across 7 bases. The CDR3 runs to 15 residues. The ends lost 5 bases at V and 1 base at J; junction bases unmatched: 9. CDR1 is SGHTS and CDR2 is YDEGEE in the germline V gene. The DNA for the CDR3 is TGTGCCAGCAGTTCCGGGACAGCCAATTCCTACGAGCAGTACTTC. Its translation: CASSSGTANSYEQYF.

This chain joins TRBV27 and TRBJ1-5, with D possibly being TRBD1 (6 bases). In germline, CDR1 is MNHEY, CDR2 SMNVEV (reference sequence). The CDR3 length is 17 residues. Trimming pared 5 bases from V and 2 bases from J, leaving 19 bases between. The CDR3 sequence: CASSRRGTGSGNQPQHF. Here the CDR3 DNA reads TGTGCCAGCAGTCGAAGGGGAACAGGGAGCGGCAATCAGCCCCAGCATTTT.

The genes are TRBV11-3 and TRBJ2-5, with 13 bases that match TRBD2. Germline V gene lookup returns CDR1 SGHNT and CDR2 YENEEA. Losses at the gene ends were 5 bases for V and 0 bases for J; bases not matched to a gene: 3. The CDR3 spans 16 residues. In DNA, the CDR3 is TGTGCCAGCAGCCCCGGGACTAGCGGGGACCAAGAGACCCAGTACTTC. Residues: CASSPGTSGDQETQYF.

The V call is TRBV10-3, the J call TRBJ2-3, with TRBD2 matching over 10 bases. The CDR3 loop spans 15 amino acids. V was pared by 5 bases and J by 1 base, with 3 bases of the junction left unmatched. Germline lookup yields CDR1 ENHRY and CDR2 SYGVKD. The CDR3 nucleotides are TGTGCCATCAGTTTAAGCGGGGGGGGCACAGATACGCAGTATTTT. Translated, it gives CAISLSGGGTDTQYF.

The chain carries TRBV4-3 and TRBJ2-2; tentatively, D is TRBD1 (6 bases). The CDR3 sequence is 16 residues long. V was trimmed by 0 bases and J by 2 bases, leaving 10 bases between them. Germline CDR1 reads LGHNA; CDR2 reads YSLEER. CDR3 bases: TGCGCCAGCAGCCAAGATCTGGGACAAAACACCGGGGAGCTGTTTTTT. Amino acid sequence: CASSQDLGQNTGELFF.

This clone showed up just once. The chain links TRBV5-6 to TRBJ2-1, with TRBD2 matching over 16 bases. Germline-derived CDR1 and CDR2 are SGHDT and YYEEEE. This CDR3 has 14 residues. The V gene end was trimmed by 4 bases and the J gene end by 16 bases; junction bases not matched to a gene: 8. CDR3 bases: TGTGCCAGCAGCGCACCGGGACTAGCGGGGGGGCGATTCTTC. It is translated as CASSAPGLAGGRFF.

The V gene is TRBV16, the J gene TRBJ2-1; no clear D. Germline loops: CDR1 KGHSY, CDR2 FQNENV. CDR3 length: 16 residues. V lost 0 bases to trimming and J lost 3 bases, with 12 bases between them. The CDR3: CASSQSSAGDYNEQFF. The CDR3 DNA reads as TGTGCCAGCAGCCAATCATCCGCCGGAGACTACAATGAGCAGTTCTTC.

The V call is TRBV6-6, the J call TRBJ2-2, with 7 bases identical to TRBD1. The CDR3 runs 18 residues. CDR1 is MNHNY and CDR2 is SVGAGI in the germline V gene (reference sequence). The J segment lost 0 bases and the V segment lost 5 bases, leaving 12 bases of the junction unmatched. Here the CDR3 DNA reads TGTGCCAGCAGTCCACACCGACTGACAGGGACGAACACCGGGGAGCTGTTTTTT. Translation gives CASSPHRLTGTNTGELFF.

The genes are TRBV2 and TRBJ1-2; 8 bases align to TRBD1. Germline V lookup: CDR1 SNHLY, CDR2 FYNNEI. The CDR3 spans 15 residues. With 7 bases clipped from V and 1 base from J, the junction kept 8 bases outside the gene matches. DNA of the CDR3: TGTGCCAGCACCAAAGGACAGGGTCTTAACTATGGCTACACCTTC. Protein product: CASTKGQGLNYGYTF.

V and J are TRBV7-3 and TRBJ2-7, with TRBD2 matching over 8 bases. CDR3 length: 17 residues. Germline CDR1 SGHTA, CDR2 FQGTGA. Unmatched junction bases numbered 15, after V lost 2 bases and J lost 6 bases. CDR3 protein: CASSLPYRGGQSLEQYF. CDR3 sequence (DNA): TGTGCCAGCAGCTTACCTTACCGGGGGGGCCAGTCCCTCGAGCAGTACTTC.

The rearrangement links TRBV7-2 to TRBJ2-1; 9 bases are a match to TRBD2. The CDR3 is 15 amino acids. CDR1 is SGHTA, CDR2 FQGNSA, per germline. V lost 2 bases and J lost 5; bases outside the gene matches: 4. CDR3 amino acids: CASSLWAGGNNEQFF. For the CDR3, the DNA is TGTGCCAGCAGCTTATGGGCGGGGGGGAACAATGAGCAGTTCTTC.

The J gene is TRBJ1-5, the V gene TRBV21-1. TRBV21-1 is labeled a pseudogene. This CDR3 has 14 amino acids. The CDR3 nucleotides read TGTGCCACCCCCCCGGGGGGGGATAGGCAGCCCCAGCATTTT. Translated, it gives CATPPGGDRQPQHF.

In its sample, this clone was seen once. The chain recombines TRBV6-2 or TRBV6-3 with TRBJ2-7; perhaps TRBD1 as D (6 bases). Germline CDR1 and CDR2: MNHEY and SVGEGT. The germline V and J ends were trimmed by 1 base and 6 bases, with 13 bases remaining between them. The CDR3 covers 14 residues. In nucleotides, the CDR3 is TGTGCCAGCAGTTACTGGCGGACAGAGAGCGAGCAGTACTTC. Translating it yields CASSYWRTESEQYF.

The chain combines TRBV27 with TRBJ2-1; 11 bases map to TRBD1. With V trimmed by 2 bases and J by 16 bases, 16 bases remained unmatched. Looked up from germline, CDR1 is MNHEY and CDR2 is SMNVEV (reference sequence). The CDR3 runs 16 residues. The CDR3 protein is CASSLKDPDRGLYSFF. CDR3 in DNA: TGTGCCAGCAGTTTAAAAGATCCGGACAGGGGGCTGTATAGTTTCTTC.

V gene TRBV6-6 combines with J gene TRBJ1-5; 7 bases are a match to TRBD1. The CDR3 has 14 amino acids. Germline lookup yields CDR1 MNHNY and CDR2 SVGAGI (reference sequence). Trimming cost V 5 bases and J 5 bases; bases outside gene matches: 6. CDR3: CASSPRQGYQPQHF. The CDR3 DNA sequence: TGTGCCAGCAGTCCTCGACAGGGCTATCAGCCCCAGCATTTT.